The clone carrying this T cell receptor beta chain came up once. This entry belongs to a study of blood T cell repertoires in COVID-19. Study-wide context: Sample material is recorded as cDNA or gDNA derived from T cells, B-cell-depleted T cells, or PBMCs.

Recruits, aged about 18 to 90 years, lived in 20 to 30 US areas. Cohorts were based on clinical histories the participants reported. The recovered donors of Cohort 3 showed two negative PCRs, clearance, or symptom resolution. Profiled with immunoSEQ multiplex PCR; TCRdb holds only in-frame clones, not every one. The sample lists 250,000 to 400,000 clones, around nine tenths occurring once. The sample consisted of PBMCs or T cells enriched from blood (not recorded which). The receptor was derived from a man aged 55 to 70 who had recovered from COVID-19.

The CDR3 is CATSGSTDSPYTDTQYF. The CDR3 nucleotides are TGTGCCACCAGCGGGTCCACGGACAGCCCTTACACAGATACGCAGTATTTT. J is TRBJ2-3 and V is TRBV15; the D gene is possibly TRBD1 (6 bases). The CDR3 loop spans 17 amino acids. The V gene's germline CDR1 is LNHNV and CDR2 YYDKDF (reference sequence). V dropped 5 bases and J dropped 2 bases, with 20 bases sitting between them.